Presented here are 29 T cell receptor beta chains from one specimen sequenced in a study of blood T cell repertoires in COVID-19. Libraries were prepared by immunoSEQ multiplex PCR; TCRdb keeps only in-frame clonotypes and omits some of them. This table holds around 76,000 clones, over 80% found once. Sequencing was done on a sample of peripheral blood. These receptors all come from a man aged 50 to 59 with COVID-19, enrolled during active disease.

V is TRBV7-2 and J is TRBJ1-1, with D unclear. Trimming stripped 2 bases from V and 11 bases from J, with 12 bases between. Germline values: CDR1 SGHTA, CDR2 FQGNSA. The CDR3 totals 12 residues. CDR3 in DNA: TGTGCCAGCAGCTTACTGAGCCATGGTGCTTTCTTT. Translated: CASSLLSHGAFF.

The V gene is TRBV18, the J gene TRBJ2-7; possible D gene TRBD1, 6 bases. V lost 2 bases, J lost 0 bases, and 11 bases lay in between. This CDR3 comprises 15 residues. From germline, CDR1 is KGHSH and CDR2 LQKENI. CDR3 in DNA: TGTGCCAGCTCACCATCCGGACAGAGCTCCTACGAGCAGTACTTC. Amino acids: CASSPSGQSSYEQYF.

The chain recombines TRBV6-5 with TRBJ1-2; D might be TRBD1 (6 bases). Per the germline V gene, CDR1 is MNHEY and CDR2 is SVGAGI. The length of the CDR3 is 15 residues. V was shortened by 5 bases and J by 2 bases, with 15 bases between the two germline ends. CDR3 residues: CASSRQAFQNYGYTF. The CDR3 coding sequence is TGTGCCAGCAGTCGACAGGCCTTTCAAAACTATGGCTACACCTTC.

CDR3 coding DNA: TGCGCCAGCAGCTCCCTACAGGGGTACGAGCAGTACTTC. It specifies CASSSLQGYEQYF. The gene calls are TRBV5-1 and TRBJ2-7; 7 bases agree with TRBD1. V shed 3 bases and J 4 bases; nucleotides not matched to a gene: 4. Germline lookup yields CDR1 SGHRS and CDR2 YFSETQ. The CDR3 contains 13 residues.

This chain links TRBV18 with TRBJ1-4, with D maybe TRBD1 (6 bases). Germline V gives CDR1 KGHSH, CDR2 LQKENI. The CDR3 consists of 14 residues. Trimming left V 1 base short and J 8 bases short, with 11 bases between. DNA for the CDR3: TGTGCCAGCTCACCACTTGGACAGATCGAAAAACTGTTTTTT. It is translated as CASSPLGQIEKLFF.

The chain combines TRBV30 with TRBJ1-2; a possible D gene is TRBD1 (5 bases). V was shortened by 5 bases and J by 7 bases, with 17 bases between the two germline ends. Germline assignment: CDR1 GTSNPN and CDR2 SVGIG (reference sequence). This CDR3 region has 13 residues. The CDR3 spells CAWLDSLFSGYTF. The CDR3 nucleotides are TGTGCCTGGCTTGACAGCCTTTTCAGTGGCTACACCTTC.

This chain uses TRBV28 with TRBJ1-2; TRBD1 matches at 8 bases. The CDR3 has 15 amino acids. With V trimmed by 2 bases and J by 2 bases, 4 bases remained unmatched. Germline loops: CDR1 MDHEN, CDR2 SYDVKM. CDR3 protein: CASSLQQGVNYGYTF. CDR3 sequence (DNA): TGTGCCAGCAGTTTACAACAGGGGGTAAACTATGGCTACACCTTC.

V usage is TRBV18 and J usage is TRBJ1-5; 8 bases match TRBD1. The CDR3 has 15 amino acids. Germline V gene data show CDR1 as KGHSH and CDR2 as LQKENI. Trimming at V came to 6 bases and at J to 3 bases, leaving 7 bases not matched to a gene. The CDR3 sequence is CASSSQDRVNQPQHF. The CDR3 nucleotides are TGTGCCAGCTCGTCACAGGACAGGGTCAATCAGCCCCAGCATTTT.

The V call is TRBV19, the J call TRBJ2-2; 7 nucleotides align to TRBD1. This CDR3 contains 15 residues. V lost 5 bases, J lost 6 bases, and 9 bases stayed unmatched. Per the germline V gene, CDR1 is LNHDA and CDR2 is SQIVND (reference sequence). The chain's CDR3 is CASSVPRGISGELFF. CDR3 nucleotide sequence: TGTGCCAGTAGTGTACCCAGGGGGATCTCCGGGGAGCTGTTTTTT.

For the CDR3, the DNA is TGCGCCAGCAGCCAGGTGGCAGGGGTGGACGAAGCTTTCTTT. As protein: CASSQVAGVDEAFF. The rearrangement uses TRBV4-3 and TRBJ1-1; maybe TRBD1 (6 bases). Per germline, CDR1 LGHNA and CDR2 YSLEER. This CDR3 spans 14 amino acids. The V end lost 3 bases, the J end lost 8 bases, and 16 bases lay between the germline ends.

V and J are TRBV28 and TRBJ1-2; D is perhaps TRBD1 (6 bases). Germline CDR1 and CDR2: MDHEN and SYDVKM. This CDR3 region has 14 residues. Trimming took 6 bases from V and 7 from J, leaving 18 bases between them. The CDR3 spells CASSPHRVRSGYTF. The CDR3 nucleotides read TGTGCCAGCAGCCCCCACAGGGTGAGGAGTGGCTACACCTTC.

In its sample, this clone was seen once. The chain couples TRBV18 to TRBJ1-1; D is perhaps TRBD1 (6 bases). The germline V gene encodes CDR1 KGHSH and CDR2 LQKENI. Trimming took 3 bases from V and 8 from J, leaving 13 bases between them. The CDR3 is made up of 13 amino acids. CDR3 sequence reads: CASSPWTATEAFF. The CDR3 bases are TGTGCCAGCTCACCGTGGACAGCCACCGAAGCTTTCTTT.

The rearrangement links TRBV30 to TRBJ2-1, with D unresolved. Germline CDR1 and CDR2: GTSNPN and SVGIG (reference sequence). Trimming took 0 bases from V and 0 from J, leaving 9 bases between them. CDR3 length: 15 amino acids. This CDR3 reads CAWSVGDNSYNEQFF. CDR3 sequence (DNA): TGTGCCTGGAGTGTAGGAGATAACTCCTACAATGAGCAGTTCTTC.

V gene TRBV28 combines with J gene TRBJ1-1; 9 bases line up with TRBD1. Per germline, CDR1 MDHEN and CDR2 SYDVKM. V lost 5 bases, J lost 4 bases, and 11 bases stayed unmatched. This CDR3 comprises 16 residues. DNA for the CDR3: TGTGCCAGCAGTGGGTACAGGGGGCCGGGGGGCACTGAAGCTTTCTTT. This encodes CASSGYRGPGGTEAFF.

This clone showed up just a few times. CDR3 sequence reads: CASNIRTEAFF. The DNA of the CDR3 is TGTGCCAGTAACATTCGCACTGAAGCTTTCTTT. The chain employs TRBV19 and TRBJ1-1; no reliable D call. CDR1 is LNHDA, CDR2 SQIVND, per germline (reference sequence). The V and J ends lost 7 bases and 4 bases respectively, with 7 bases between them. This CDR3 spans 11 amino acids.

The chain recombines TRBV7-9 with TRBJ1-5, with TRBD1 identical over 11 bases. Germline values: CDR1 SEHNR, CDR2 FQNEAQ (reference sequence). This CDR3 is 15 amino acids long. Trimming took 5 bases from V and 6 from J; bases not matched to a gene: 6. The CDR3 sequence is CASSAGTGGVQPQHF. The DNA for the CDR3 is TGTGCCAGCAGCGCCGGGACAGGGGGTGTTCAGCCCCAGCATTTT.

The rearrangement links TRBV7-9 to TRBJ1-5; 8 nucleotides align to TRBD1. Per germline, CDR1 SEHNR and CDR2 FQNEAQ (reference sequence). The CDR3 sequence is 17 residues long. V trimming: 5 bases; J trimming: 6 bases; junction bases outside the gene matches: 15. Written as DNA, the CDR3 is TGTGCCAGCAGCAAGGGGACCGGGACAGGTGGAACTCAGCCCCAGCATTTT. Translation: CASSKGTGTGGTQPQHF. The whole variable domain, filled in from reference TRBV7-9 and TRBJ1-5, reads DTGVSQNPRHKITKRGQNVTFRCDPISEHNRLYWYRQTLGQGPEFLTYFQNEAQLEKSRLLSDRFSAERPKGSFSTLEIQRTEQGDSAMYLCASSKGTGTGGTQPQHFGDGTRLSIL.

The V gene is TRBV6-1, the J gene TRBJ1-5; D might be TRBD1 (5 bases). The CDR3 is 16 amino acids. The germline V and J ends were trimmed by 0 bases and 0 bases, with 9 bases remaining between them. The germline V gene encodes CDR1 MNHNS and CDR2 SASEGT. The CDR3 DNA sequence: TGTGCCAGCAGTGAAGCGCCACAGGCTAGCAATCAGCCCCAGCATTTT. The encoded protein is CASSEAPQASNQPQHF.

The chain carries TRBV5-1 and TRBJ2-2; TRBD2 matches at 7 bases. Trimming removed 2 bases from V and 4 bases from J; junction bases left unmatched: 5. CDR1 is SGHRS and CDR2 is YFSETQ in the germline V gene. The CDR3 contains 15 residues. The CDR3 coding sequence is TGCGCCAGCAGCTTCCAAGCGGGATTCACCGGGGAGCTGTTTTTT. Protein sequence: CASSFQAGFTGELFF. The complete variable domain, with remaining parts taken from reference TRBV5-1 and TRBJ2-2, reads KAGVTQTPRYLIKTRGQQVTLSCSPISGHRSVSWYQQTPGQGLQFLFEYFSETQRNKGNFPGRFSGRQFSNSRSEMNVSTLELGDSALYLCASSFQAGFTGELFFGEGSRLTVL.

CDR3 nucleotides: TGTGCCAGTAGTTCCCTGACAGCCCAAGAGACCCAGTACTTC. It yields the protein CASSSLTAQETQYF. The gene calls are TRBV19 and TRBJ2-5, with D possibly being TRBD1 (5 bases). The CDR3 is 14 amino acids. Germline CDR1 LNHDA, CDR2 SQIVND (reference sequence). The V end lost 5 bases, the J end lost 1 base, and 11 bases lay between the germline ends.

J is TRBJ1-2 and V is TRBV10-2, with D possibly being TRBD1 (6 bases). The CDR3 is made up of 15 amino acids. Germline assignment: CDR1 WSHSY and CDR2 SAAADI. With 5 bases removed from V and 8 bases from J, the gap between germline ends came to 21 bases. The CDR3 protein is CASSILQGSTMGYTF. The DNA of the CDR3 is TGCGCCAGCAGTATCCTACAGGGCAGTACAATGGGCTACACCTTC.

This clone was seen a few times. V is TRBV7-9 and J is TRBJ1-6; 7 bases line up with TRBD1. The CDR3 sequence is 14 residues long. Germline trimming cut 3 bases from V and 8 bases from J; bases unmatched to any gene: 4. Germline CDR1 SEHNR, CDR2 FQNEAQ (reference sequence). The chain's CDR3 is CASSFRGGDSPLHF. The DNA of the CDR3 is TGTGCCAGCAGCTTTCGAGGGGGCGATTCACCCCTCCACTTT.

As DNA, the CDR3 is TGTGCCAGCAGCTTAGCGCTTGGGGGGGATACGCAGTATTTT. Translation gives CASSLALGGDTQYF. The J gene is TRBJ2-3, the V gene TRBV7-2; D might be TRBD2 (6 bases). The germline gives CDR1 SGHTA, CDR2 FQGNSA. The CDR3 totals 14 residues. V lost 0 bases and J lost 6, with 10 bases in between.

The rearrangement links TRBV28 to TRBJ2-7; 8 bases map to TRBD1. V dropped 3 bases and J dropped 6; count of bases not matched to a gene: 10. From germline, CDR1 is MDHEN and CDR2 SYDVKM. The CDR3 totals 15 residues. Written as DNA, the CDR3 is TGTGCCAGCAGTTTCAACAGGGGGATTTTCCTCGAGCAGTACTTC. Amino acid sequence: CASSFNRGIFLEQYF.

The V gene is TRBV6-2 or TRBV6-3, the J gene TRBJ1-1; TRBD1 agrees at 8 bases. This CDR3 spans 17 amino acids. Trimming removed 5 bases from V and 1 base from J; junction bases left unmatched: 12. Germline V gives CDR1 MNHEY, CDR2 SVGEGT. The CDR3: CASSPPQGAQRNTEAFF. The CDR3 nucleotides are TGTGCCAGCAGTCCACCGCAGGGGGCGCAGAGGAACACTGAAGCTTTCTTT.

The table lists this clone with a few counts. The chain is built from TRBV24-1 and TRBJ1-2; D unclear. CDR3 length equals 13 residues. The ends were cut back, 3 bases at V and 7 bases at J, with 11 bases in the middle. Germline V lookup: CDR1 KGHDR, CDR2 SFDVKD. Written as DNA, the CDR3 is TGTGCCACCAGTGATGCGGATTGGAGTGGCTACACCTTC. Its translation: CATSDADWSGYTF.

This chain uses TRBV4-2 with TRBJ2-1; TRBD2 matches at 10 bases. Germline CDR1 and CDR2: LGHNA and YNFKEQ. This CDR3 has 15 amino acids. V trimming: 4 bases; J trimming: 3 bases; junction bases outside the gene matches: 3. DNA for the CDR3: TGTGCCAGCAGCCCTGGGACTAGCGACTACAATGAGCAGTTCTTC. It specifies CASSPGTSDYNEQFF.

The chain couples TRBV6-2 or TRBV6-3 to TRBJ1-1; tentatively, D is TRBD1 (6 bases). CDR1 is MNHEY and CDR2 is SVGEGT in the germline V gene. V lost 0 bases to trimming and J lost 7 bases, with 24 bases between them. This CDR3 comprises 18 residues. The CDR3 nucleotides are TGTGCCAGCAGTTACTCGACAGCAGGGGTGATCCTAACGAGTGAAGCTTTCTTT. Amino acid sequence: CASSYSTAGVILTSEAFF.

CDR3 residues: CAISESRVAEAFF. The CDR3 nucleotides are TGTGCCATCAGTGAGTCGCGGGTCGCTGAAGCTTTCTTT. This chain uses TRBV10-3 with TRBJ1-1; no definite D call. V lost 0 bases, J lost 6 bases, and 8 bases lay in between. The length of the CDR3 is 13 residues. Looked up from germline, CDR1 is ENHRY and CDR2 is SYGVKD.